The clone carrying this T cell receptor (beta chain) was counted between two and nine times. Its target is unknown. This entry belongs to a study of beta chain features in type 1 diabetes. The study's findings and limits: People with Type 1 diabetes carried modestly yet significantly shorter TCRB CDR3s in all four CD4+ subsets. PCR might favor shorter templates, equally in patients and controls.

The sequenced template was cDNA made from the entire isolated RNA. An average of about 3.57 million reads was obtained for naive, central memory and regulatory T cell samples. The protocol was immunoSEQ multiplex PCR, while the TCRdb copy is restricted to in-frame clones and leaves out a portion. The sample carries hundreds of thousands of clones, around 15% recorded once. Germline V gene sequence: CDR1 GTSNPN, CDR2 SVGIG (reference sequence). CDR3 length: 15 amino acids. Trimming cost V 2 bases and J 1 base, with 12 bases left between them. Purities in excess of 95% were seen in all sorted populations.

Sample: naive CD4+ T cells from blood. The chain combines TRBV30 with TRBJ1-5; tentative D call: TRBD1 (5 bases). The sequence came from a man between 18 and 29 years old with type 1 diabetes. The chain's CDR3 is CAWSLLAGSNQPQHF. The CDR3 DNA follows: TGTGCCTGGAGTCTGCTAGCAGGGAGCAATCAGCCCCAGCATTTT.